The entry below gives a single TCR beta chain sequence along with its context. Its matching antigen is unknown. TCRdb's copy holds only in-frame clones and misses some; the assay was immunoSEQ multiplex PCR. Counted here are approximately 67,000 clones, just under 85% occurring once; the ten biggest clones make up roughly 14%. These data are taken from a study of T cells in localized non-small cell lung cancer. Broader study findings: In adjacent lung, a median roughly 60 of the top 100 tumor clones were found. With higher T cell density in blood came longer overall survival. The highest T cell clonality was in uninvolved adjacent lung, above tumor.

The V gene's germline CDR1 is SGHNT and CDR2 YYREEE (reference sequence). The V gene lost 4 bases and the J gene lost 1 base, with 1 base spanning the gap. There are 11 residues in the CDR3. The input for sequencing was peripheral blood, taken before any cancer treatment. This TCR was recovered from an older female donor with stage I lung adenocarcinoma. The chain couples TRBV5-4 to TRBJ2-3; D is uncertain. The CDR3 sequence: CASSRTDTQYF. DNA of the CDR3: TGTGCCAGCAGCCGCACAGATACGCAGTATTTT. The entire variable domain, with the rest obtained from reference TRBV5-4 and TRBJ2-3, is as follows: ETGVTQSPTHLIKTRGQQVTLRCSSQSGHNTVSWYQQALGQGPQFIFQYYREEENGRGNFPPRFSGLQFPNYSSELNVNALELDDSALYLCASSRTDTQYFGPGTRLTVL.